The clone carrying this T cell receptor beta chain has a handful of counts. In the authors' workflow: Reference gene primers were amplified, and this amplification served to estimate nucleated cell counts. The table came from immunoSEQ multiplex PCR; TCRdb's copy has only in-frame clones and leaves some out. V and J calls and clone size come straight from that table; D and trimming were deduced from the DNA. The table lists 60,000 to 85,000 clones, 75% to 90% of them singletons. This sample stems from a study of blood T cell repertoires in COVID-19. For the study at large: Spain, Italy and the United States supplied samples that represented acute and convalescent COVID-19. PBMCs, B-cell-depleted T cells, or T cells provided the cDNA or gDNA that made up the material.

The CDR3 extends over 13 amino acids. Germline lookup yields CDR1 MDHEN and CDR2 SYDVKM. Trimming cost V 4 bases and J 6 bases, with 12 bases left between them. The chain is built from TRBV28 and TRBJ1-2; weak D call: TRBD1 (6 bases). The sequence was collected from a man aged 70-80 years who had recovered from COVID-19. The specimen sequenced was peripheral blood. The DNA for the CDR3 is TGTGCCAGCAGTTCGATTAACAGGGATGGCTACACCTTC. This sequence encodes CASSSINRDGYTF.